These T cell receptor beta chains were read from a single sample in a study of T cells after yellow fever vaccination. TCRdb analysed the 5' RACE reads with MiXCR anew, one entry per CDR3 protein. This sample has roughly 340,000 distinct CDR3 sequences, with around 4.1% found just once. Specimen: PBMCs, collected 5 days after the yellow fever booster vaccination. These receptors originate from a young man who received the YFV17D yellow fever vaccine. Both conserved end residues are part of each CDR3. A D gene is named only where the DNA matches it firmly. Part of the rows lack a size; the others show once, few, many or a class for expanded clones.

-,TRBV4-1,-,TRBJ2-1,CASSATNAVYNEQFF,TGCGCCAGCAGCGCTACAAACGCCGTATACAATGAGCAGTTCTTC
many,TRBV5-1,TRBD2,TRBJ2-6,CASSSGGAGANVLTF,TGCGCCAGCAGCTCGGGGGGTGCTGGGGCCAACGTCCTGACTTTC
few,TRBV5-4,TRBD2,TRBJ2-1,CASSETSGTVGFF,TGTGCCAGCAGCGAGACTAGCGGAACTGTAGGGTTCTTC
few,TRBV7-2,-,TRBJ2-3,CASSFQVPDTQYF,TGTGCCAGCAGCTTTCAGGTCCCTGATACGCAGTATTTT
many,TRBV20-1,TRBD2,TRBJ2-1,CSARELAGAYNEQFF,TGCAGTGCTAGAGAGCTAGCGGGGGCCTACAATGAGCAGTTCTTC
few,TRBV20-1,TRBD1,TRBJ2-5,CSASRTGGAGYGETQYF,TGCAGTGCTAGTAGGACAGGGGGCGCGGGATATGGAGAGACCCAGTACTTC
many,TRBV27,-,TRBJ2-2,CASSVRTVDTGELFF,TGTGCCAGCAGTGTTAGGACAGTCGACACCGGGGAGCTGTTTTTT
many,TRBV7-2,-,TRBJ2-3,CASSPEVDPGGTDTQYF,TGTGCCAGCAGCCCGGAAGTGGATCCGGGGGGCACAGATACGCAGTATTTT
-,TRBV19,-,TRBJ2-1,CASSISWGNSYNEQFF,TGTGCCAGTAGTATATCATGGGGGAACTCCTACAATGAGCAGTTCTTC
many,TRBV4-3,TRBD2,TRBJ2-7,CASSQDWRGAYYEQYF,TGCGCCAGCAGCCAAGATTGGCGGGGGGCCTACTACGAGCAGTACTTC
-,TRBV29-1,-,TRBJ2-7,CSVVQGVSYEQYF,TGCAGCGTTGTACAGGGAGTCTCCTACGAGCAGTACTTC
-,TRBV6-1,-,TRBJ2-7,CASSERGYYEQYF,TGTGCCAGCAGTGAAAGGGGTTACTACGAGCAGTACTTC
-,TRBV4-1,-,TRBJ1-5,CASSQDLWGTQPQHF,TGCGCCAGCAGCCAAGATTTATGGGGGACTCAGCCCCAGCATTTT
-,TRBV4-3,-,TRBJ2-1,CASSPVPVGQGNNKQFF,TGCGCCAGCAGCCCCGTACCCGTGGGTCAGGGGAACAATAAGCAGTTCTTC
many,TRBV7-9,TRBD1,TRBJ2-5,CASRLRDRQETQYF,TGTGCCAGCAGGCTCCGGGACAGACAAGAGACCCAGTACTTC
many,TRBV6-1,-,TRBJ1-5,CASSPGLPQGQPQHF,TGTGCCAGCAGTCCGGGGCTCCCCCAAGGTCAGCCCCAGCATTTT
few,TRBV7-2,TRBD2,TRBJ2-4,CASSDEAASGGAVGDIQYF,TGTGCCAGCAGCGACGAAGCGGCTAGCGGGGGGGCGGTGGGGGACATTCAGTACTTC
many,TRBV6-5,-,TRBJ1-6,CANLTAGLNSPLHF,TGTGCCAATCTCACAGCGGGGCTCAATTCACCCCTCCACTTT
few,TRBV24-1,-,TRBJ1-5,CATSGGAYSNQPQHF,TGTGCCACCAGTGGAGGCGCTTATAGCAATCAGCCCCAGCATTTT
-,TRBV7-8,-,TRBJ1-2,CASSLRGNLGGYTF,TGTGCCAGCAGCTTACGAGGGAACCTCGGGGGCTACACCTTC
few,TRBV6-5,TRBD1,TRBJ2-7,CASSYSTTGNTEQYF,TGTGCCAGCAGTTACTCGACGACAGGGAATACCGAGCAGTACTTC
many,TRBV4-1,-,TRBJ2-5,CASSQEGPGARETQYF,TGCGCCAGCAGCCAGGAGGGTCCAGGGGCCCGAGAGACCCAGTACTTC
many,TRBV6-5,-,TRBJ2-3,CASSSPRAQYF,TGTGCCAGCAGCTCCCCCCGCGCGCAGTATTTT
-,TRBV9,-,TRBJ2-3,CASSSSGSATVTQF,TGTGCCAGCTCCTCCTCGGGTAGCGCGACAGTTACGCAGTTT
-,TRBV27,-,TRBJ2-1,CASSFAGVYNEQFF,TGTGCCAGCAGTTTCGCAGGGGTCTACAATGAGCAGTTCTTC
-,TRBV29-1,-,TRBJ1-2,CSVYLNYGYTF,TGCAGCGTTTATCTGAACTATGGCTACACCTTC
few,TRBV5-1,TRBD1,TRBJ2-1,CASSPGQSNEQFF,TGCGCCAGCAGCCCGGGACAGTCCAATGAGCAGTTCTTC
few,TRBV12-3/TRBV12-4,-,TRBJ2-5,CASSPLLGAGETQYF,TGTGCCAGCAGTCCCCTACTGGGGGCGGGAGAGACCCAGTACTTC
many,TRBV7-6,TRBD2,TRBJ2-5,CASSLGGALETQYF,TGTGCCAGCAGCCTCGGGGGGGCGCTGGAGACCCAGTACTTC
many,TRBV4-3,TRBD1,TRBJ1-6,CASSQEDRGYNSPLHF,TGCGCCAGCAGCCAGGAGGACAGGGGATATAATTCACCCCTCCACTTT
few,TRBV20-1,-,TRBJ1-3,CSAQDPDYGNTIYF,TGCAGTGCTCAGGACCCAGACTACGGAAACACCATATATTTT
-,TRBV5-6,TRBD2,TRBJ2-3,CASRDSGGAGDTQYF,TGTGCCAGCAGAGATAGCGGGGGGGCCGGAGATACGCAGTATTTT
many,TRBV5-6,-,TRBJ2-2,CASSLEGAGELFF,TGTGCCAGCAGCTTGGAGGGGGCCGGGGAGCTGTTTTTT
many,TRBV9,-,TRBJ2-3,CASSSGSATDTQYF,TGTGCCAGCTCCTCGGGTAGCGCGACAGATACGCAGTATTTT
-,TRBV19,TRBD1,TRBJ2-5,CASSSDRGKETQYF,TGTGCCAGTAGCTCCGACAGGGGCAAAGAGACCCAGTACTTC
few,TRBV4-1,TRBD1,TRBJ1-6,CASSQTGVGSPLHF,TGCGCCAGCAGCCAGACAGGGGTCGGTTCACCCCTCCACTTT